Each of the 6 T cell receptor beta chains below was sequenced from the same sample in a study of blood T cell repertoires in COVID-19. Data came from immunoSEQ multiplex PCR; TCRdb stores just in-frame clones and leaves some out. The sample holds about 290,000 clones; around 90% are singletons and the top ten take 1.7%. Sample: PBMCs or T cells enriched from blood (not recorded which). The receptors shown here come from a middle-aged woman who had recovered from COVID-19.

V and J are TRBV29-1 and TRBJ1-1; a weak D match, TRBD1 (5 bases). Per the germline V gene, CDR1 is SQVTM and CDR2 is ANQGSEA. The CDR3 is made up of 15 amino acids. The germline V and J ends were trimmed by 4 bases and 5 bases, with 20 bases remaining between them. The CDR3 here is CSVGSRLGRATEAFF. The DNA of the CDR3 is TGCAGCGTTGGGAGCAGACTCGGCAGGGCGACTGAAGCTTTCTTT.

The sample holds one count of this clone. The chain combines TRBV14 with TRBJ2-7, with 11 nucleotides matching TRBD2. Trimming took 0 bases from V and 4 from J; bases not matched to a gene: 2. Germline V lookup: CDR1 SGHDN, CDR2 FVKESK. This CDR3 comprises 15 residues. The DNA for the CDR3 is TGTGCCAGCAGCCAAGAATCTAGCGGGGGGTACGAGCAGTACTTC. Amino acids: CASSQESSGGYEQYF.

The chain recombines TRBV3-1 (or the pseudogene TRBV3-2) with TRBJ1-4; 8 positions match TRBD1. CDR1 is LGHDT and CDR2 is YNNKEL in the germline V gene (reference sequence). The CDR3 spans 14 residues. Germline trimming cut 4 bases from V and 5 bases from J; bases unmatched to any gene: 3. The CDR3 reads CASSLHRGNEKLFF. The CDR3, as DNA: TGTGCCAGCAGCCTACACAGGGGGAATGAAAAACTGTTTTTT.

This clone has only one observation. J is TRBJ1-6 and V is TRBV30, with a possible D match to TRBD1 (5 bases). Germline V lookup: CDR1 GTSNPN, CDR2 SVGIG (reference sequence). The V end lost 1 base, the J end lost 9 bases, and 16 bases lay between the germline ends. The CDR3 spans 15 residues. The CDR3 sequence is CAWSETGTVTSPLHF. CDR3 in DNA: TGTGCCTGGAGTGAAACCGGGACTGTAACTTCACCCCTCCACTTT. The complete variable domain, with remaining parts taken from reference TRBV30 and TRBJ1-6, reads SQTIHQWPATLVQPVGSPLSLECTVEGTSNPNLYWYRQAAGRGLQLLFYSVGIGQISSEVPQNLSASRPQDRQFILSSKKLLLSDSGFYLCAWSETGTVTSPLHFGNGTRLTVT.

DNA for the CDR3: TGCAGCGTTGAAAAGGGAGAGACTGAAGCTTTCTTT. This translates into CSVEKGETEAFF. The chain combines TRBV29-1 with TRBJ1-1; D is unclear. Germline V gives CDR1 SQVTM, CDR2 ANQGSEA. Trimming removed 2 bases from V and 5 bases from J, with 9 bases in between. The CDR3 extends over 12 amino acids.

V usage is TRBV30 and J usage is TRBJ2-7, with D maybe TRBD1 (5 bases). Germline CDR1 GTSNPN, CDR2 SVGIG (reference sequence). Between the trimmed V and J ends, which lost 1 base and 6 bases, there was a span of 13 bases. The CDR3 length is 13 residues. In nucleotides, the CDR3 is TGTGCCTGGAGTGCCCAATCCCAGGGCGAGCAGTACTTC. Translating it yields CAWSAQSQGEQYF. The full variable domain, its missing parts supplied by reference TRBV30 and TRBJ2-7, is SQTIHQWPATLVQPVGSPLSLECTVEGTSNPNLYWYRQAAGRGLQLLFYSVGIGQISSEVPQNLSASRPQDRQFILSSKKLLLSDSGFYLCAWSAQSQGEQYFGPGTRLTVT.